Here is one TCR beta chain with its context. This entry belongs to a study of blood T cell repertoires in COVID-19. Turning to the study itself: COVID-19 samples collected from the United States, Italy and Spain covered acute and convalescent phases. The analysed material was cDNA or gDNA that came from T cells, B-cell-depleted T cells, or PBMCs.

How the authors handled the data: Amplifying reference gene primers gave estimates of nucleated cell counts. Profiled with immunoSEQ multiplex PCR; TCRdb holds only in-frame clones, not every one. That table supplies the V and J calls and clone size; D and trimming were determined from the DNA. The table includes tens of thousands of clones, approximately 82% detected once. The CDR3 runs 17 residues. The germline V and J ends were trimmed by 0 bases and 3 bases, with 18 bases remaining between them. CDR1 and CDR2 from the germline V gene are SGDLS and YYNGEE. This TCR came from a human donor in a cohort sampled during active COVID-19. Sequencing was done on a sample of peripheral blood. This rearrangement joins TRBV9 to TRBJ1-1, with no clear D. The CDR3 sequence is CASSVGEVDGVDTEAFF. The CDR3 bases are TGTGCCAGCAGCGTAGGAGAGGTTGATGGCGTGGACACTGAAGCTTTCTTT.